This section outlines one TCR beta chain sequence together with its context. Its antigen is not known. Sampled while nominally healthy, donors likely had unrecorded immune exposures. The primer mix had 60 Vbeta and 13 Jbeta primers. Libraries were prepared by immunoSEQ multiplex PCR; TCRdb keeps only in-frame clonotypes and omits some of them. The sample consists of some 120,000 clones, almost 85% of them appearing once. The data derive from a study of cytomegalovirus exposure and HLA in healthy donors. Trimming left V 1 base short and J 4 bases short, with 11 bases between. Germline V gives CDR1 SGHAT, CDR2 FQNNGV. The CDR3 totals 15 residues. Points from the study as a whole: Rarity characterized most TCR sequences, yet some public TCRs appeared in many donors. Later on, a genetic analysis was performed. It linked a missense variant in DCLRE1C with V- and J-gene trimming of TCR beta. Associated with HLA alleles at 0.05 false discovery rate in a later analysis were around 15,000 TCR beta sequences.

This rearrangement joins TRBV11-2 to TRBJ2-1, with a weak D call TRBD1 (6 bases). Sequencing was done on a sample of PBMCs. The sequence came from a woman aged 18-35 years in good health and CMV-seronegative. CDR3 DNA sequence: TGTGCCAGCAGCTTAGTAACAGGGAGATACAATGAGCAGTTCTTC. Its protein is CASSLVTGRYNEQFF.